Listed below are T cell receptor beta chains from one sample, sequenced in a study of T cells in localized non-small cell lung cancer. Assay used: immunoSEQ multiplex PCR; TCRdb lists only in-frame clones, some missing. The sample records roughly 30,000 clones, approximately 90% being singletons. This specimen consisted of peripheral blood, obtained before any cancer treatment. The receptor source for this set is a woman aged 18-50 years with stage I lung adenocarcinoma. The CDR3 runs from the conserved cysteine through the conserved F or W. Each record gives: V gene, J gene, CDR3 protein.

v_call: TRBV28
j_call: TRBJ1-1
cdr3_aa: CASRQGMNTEAFF

v_call: TRBV12-5
j_call: TRBJ1-1
cdr3_aa: CASGLVLGTADTEAFF

v_call: TRBV5-8
j_call: TRBJ1-2
cdr3_aa: CASSAVGHGVGYGYTF

v_call: TRBV28
j_call: TRBJ1-5
cdr3_aa: CASSSGQGDQPQHF

v_call: TRBV6-4
j_call: TRBJ1-2
cdr3_aa: CASSPHRGVSYGYTF

v_call: TRBV7-2
j_call: TRBJ2-5
cdr3_aa: CAATPGLQAETQYF

v_call: TRBV18
j_call: TRBJ2-2
cdr3_aa: CASSPGLAVTGELFF

v_call: TRBV27
j_call: TRBJ1-1
cdr3_aa: CASSLRGYTEAFF

v_call: TRBV7-6
j_call: TRBJ1-5
cdr3_aa: CASSLGVGQGIGGSNQPQHF

v_call: TRBV19
j_call: TRBJ1-5
cdr3_aa: CASSIDQGHSNQPQHF

v_call: TRBV6-1
j_call: TRBJ2-7
cdr3_aa: CASSEPPGRSDEQYF

v_call: TRBV11-3
j_call: TRBJ2-3
cdr3_aa: CASSLGSSTDTQYF

v_call: TRBV14
j_call: TRBJ1-2
cdr3_aa: CASSLGTGHGYTF

v_call: TRBV7-2
j_call: TRBJ2-1
cdr3_aa: CASSLGQYGEQFF

v_call: TRBV11-1
j_call: TRBJ2-7
cdr3_aa: CASSLERDAYEQYF

v_call: TRBV7-2
j_call: TRBJ2-1
cdr3_aa: CASSPAAGGRFNEQFF

v_call: TRBV5-6
j_call: TRBJ1-6
cdr3_aa: CASSLDGGGSPLHF

v_call: TRBV11-3
j_call: TRBJ2-3
cdr3_aa: CASSLVGGSITDTQYF

v_call: TRBV5-4
j_call: TRBJ2-5
cdr3_aa: CASSSRGRSKEETQYF

v_call: TRBV9
j_call: TRBJ1-1
cdr3_aa: CASSGGRANTEAFF

v_call: TRBV6-1
j_call: TRBJ2-2
cdr3_aa: CASGFTGELFF

v_call: TRBV5-5
j_call: TRBJ2-1
cdr3_aa: CASSLGTSSSYNEQFF

v_call: TRBV6-1
j_call: TRBJ1-5
cdr3_aa: CASTREPGNQPQHF

v_call: TRBV7-6
j_call: TRBJ2-3
cdr3_aa: CASSLVSHSTDTQYF

v_call: TRBV30
j_call: TRBJ1-2
cdr3_aa: CAWVWDRGFGYTF

v_call: TRBV5-4
j_call: TRBJ2-2
cdr3_aa: CASRSQNTGELFF

v_call: TRBV19
j_call: TRBJ1-2
cdr3_aa: CASSIAANYGYTF

v_call: TRBV2
j_call: TRBJ1-1
cdr3_aa: CASGEAEAFF